Listed here are 19 T cell receptor beta chains from one sample, sequenced in a study of shared clonotypes between healthy human individuals. Profiled with immunoSEQ multiplex PCR; TCRdb holds only in-frame clones, not every one. The table records about 680,000 clones, around 90% of them present only once. CD8 cells classed as naive were CD45RO-negative and positively selected for CCR7, excluding terminally differentiated effector memory CD45RA+ cells. The source material was naive CD8+ T cells sorted from blood. These receptors originate from a man younger than 40 in good health.

This clone was recorded only once. This chain uses TRBV19 with TRBJ2-3; TRBD2 matches 9 bases. CDR3 length: 15 amino acids. Per the germline V gene, CDR1 is LNHDA and CDR2 is SQIVND (reference sequence). V gave up 5 bases and J gave up 0 bases; unmatched junction bases: 3. CDR3: CASSLAGYSTDTQYF. In DNA form, the CDR3 reads TGTGCCAGTAGTCTAGCGGGATACAGCACAGATACGCAGTATTTT.

This clone was seen a handful of times. The rearrangement joins TRBV5-4 to TRBJ1-1; D might be TRBD1 (5 bases). CDR3 length equals 14 residues. Trimming cost V 4 bases and J 1 base, with 11 bases left between them. Germline CDR1 is SGHNT and CDR2 is YYREEE (reference sequence). CDR3 in DNA: TGTGCCAGCAGCCCGCACGGGGGGAACACTGAAGCTTTCTTT. It translates to CASSPHGGNTEAFF.

This clone occurred a few times. This sequence joins TRBV10-2 and TRBJ2-7, with D hard to call. V lost 8 bases and J lost 5, with 7 bases in between. This CDR3 is 10 amino acids long. Germline lookup yields CDR1 WSHSY and CDR2 SAAADI. CDR3 loop: CASESDEQYF. The CDR3, as DNA: TGCGCCAGCGAGAGCGACGAGCAGTACTTC.

This clone was observed once. The chain carries TRBV7-9 and TRBJ1-1; D possibly corresponds to TRBD1 (5 bases). CDR1 is SEHNR, CDR2 FQNEAQ, per germline (reference sequence). Trimming took 3 bases from V and 5 from J, leaving 13 bases between them. The CDR3 totals 14 residues. The CDR3 reads CASSFGGMETEAFF. The CDR3 coding sequence is TGTGCCAGCAGCTTCGGGGGGATGGAAACTGAAGCTTTCTTT.

On this clone itself: This CDR3 is also generated by other DNA sequences in the sample. This chain joins TRBV7-9 and TRBJ2-5; either TRBD1 or TRBD2 may supply D (5 bases each). There are 13 residues in the CDR3. With 1 base removed from V and 5 bases from J, the gap between germline ends came to 8 bases. CDR1 SEHNR and CDR2 FQNEAQ come from the germline V gene (reference sequence). The CDR3 region has the DNA TGTGCCAGCAGCTTAGTCGAGGGGGAGACCCAGTACTTC. Protein sequence: CASSLVEGETQYF.

V is TRBV7-9 and J is TRBJ2-7; D gene unclear. This CDR3 comprises 12 residues. Germline lookup yields CDR1 SEHNR and CDR2 FQNEAQ (reference sequence). V was clipped by 1 base and J by 5 bases, with 6 bases between them. CDR3: CASSLDMNEQYF. The CDR3 region has the DNA TGTGCCAGCAGCTTAGATATGAACGAGCAGTACTTC.

The gene calls are TRBV29-1 and TRBJ2-1, with D perhaps TRBD1 (6 bases). Germline values: CDR1 SQVTM, CDR2 ANQGSEA. The length of the CDR3 is 15 residues. V was trimmed by 0 bases and J by 3 bases, leaving 12 bases between them. The CDR3 spells CSVEDLAGDYNEQFF. Written as DNA, the CDR3 is TGCAGCGTTGAAGATCTTGCAGGGGACTACAATGAGCAGTTCTTC.

The chain recombines TRBV27 with TRBJ2-1; TRBD1 aligns across 9 bases. The CDR3 is made up of 16 amino acids. The germline gives CDR1 MNHEY, CDR2 SMNVEV (reference sequence). The junction had 5 bases not matched to a gene; V was cut back by 2 bases and J by 3 bases. The CDR3 DNA is TGTGCCAGCAGTTTAGACAGGGGGACCGACTACAATGAGCAGTTCTTC. It is translated as CASSLDRGTDYNEQFF.

The genes are TRBV7-9 and TRBJ2-1, with 9 bases lining up with TRBD2. The trim removed 5 bases at V and 9 bases at J, leaving 14 bases unmatched. The germline gives CDR1 SEHNR, CDR2 FQNEAQ (reference sequence). The CDR3 is made up of 16 amino acids. The CDR3 spells CASSDRSGRPSTEQFF. The CDR3 nucleotides read TGTGCCAGCAGCGACCGTAGCGGGAGACCTTCCACTGAGCAGTTCTTC.

The chain's CDR3 is CASSNRKTYGYTF. The CDR3, as DNA: TGCGCCAGCAGCAACCGAAAGACCTATGGCTACACCTTC. This chain joins TRBV4-1 and TRBJ1-2, with D unresolved. The V end lost 5 bases, the J end lost 4 bases, and 11 bases lay between the germline ends. The CDR3 is 13 amino acids. Germline CDR1 MGHRA, CDR2 YSYEKL.

The chain links TRBV11-2 to TRBJ2-7, with TRBD2 as a possible D gene (6 bases). CDR3 size: 14 residues. Germline-derived CDR1 and CDR2 are SGHAT and FQNNGV. V was clipped by 1 base and J by 2 bases, with 9 bases between them. CDR3 sequence: CASSLVGGAYEQYF. For the CDR3, the DNA is TGTGCCAGCAGCTTAGTAGGAGGGGCCTACGAGCAGTACTTC.

The chain employs TRBV27 and TRBJ2-1; weak D call: TRBD2 (6 bases). Trimming left V 5 bases short and J 0 bases short, with 8 bases between. The CDR3 loop spans 14 amino acids. Germline CDR1 is MNHEY and CDR2 is SMNVEV (reference sequence). CDR3 sequence reads: CASSLANSYNEQFF. The CDR3 DNA follows: TGTGCCAGCAGTCTAGCGAACTCCTACAATGAGCAGTTCTTC.

The CDR3 is CASSTLGAGGWQFF. As DNA, the CDR3 is TGTGCCAGCAGCACGTTAGGGGCGGGCGGATGGCAGTTCTTC. The chain joins TRBV7-8 to TRBJ2-1; D might be TRBD1 or TRBD2, each matching 5 bases. CDR1 and CDR2 from the germline V gene are SGHVS and FQNEAQ. The V gene lost 5 bases and the J gene lost 12 bases, with 20 bases spanning the gap. The CDR3 loop spans 14 amino acids.

Notes on this clone: The same CDR3 arises from other DNA sequences in this sample as well. The chain carries TRBV7-9 and TRBJ1-2; D ambiguous. The germline V gene encodes CDR1 SEHNR and CDR2 FQNEAQ (reference sequence). CDR3 length: 14 amino acids. V gave up 1 base and J gave up 1 base, with 7 bases separating them. Here the CDR3 DNA reads TGTGCCAGCAGCTTAGGCCAGATTAACTATGGCTACACCTTC. This encodes CASSLGQINYGYTF.

This chain connects TRBV25-1 to TRBJ2-5; TRBD1 aligns across 7 bases. CDR3 size: 14 residues. The germline V gene encodes CDR1 MGHDK and CDR2 SYGVNS. The V gene end was trimmed by 4 bases and the J gene end by 5 bases; junction bases not matched to a gene: 7. The CDR3 sequence is CASSAHPQGETQYF. The CDR3 bases are TGTGCCAGCAGTGCCCATCCACAGGGGGAGACCCAGTACTTC.

The J gene is TRBJ2-3, the V gene TRBV28; 7 bases line up with TRBD1. Germline loops: CDR1 MDHEN, CDR2 SYDVKM. J was trimmed by 4 bases and V by 6 bases; bases with no gene match: 10. CDR3 size: 15 residues. The CDR3 is CASRTDRRGPDTQYF. CDR3 DNA sequence: TGTGCCAGCAGAACGGACAGGAGAGGGCCAGATACGCAGTATTTT.

As concerns this clone: Other DNA sequences in this specimen translate into the identical CDR3. The gene calls are TRBV9 and TRBJ1-1, with D perhaps TRBD1 (5 bases). V gave up 7 bases and J gave up 6 bases, with 7 bases separating them. The CDR3 is made up of 10 amino acids. CDR1 is SGDLS, CDR2 YYNGEE, per germline. CDR3 nucleotides: TGTGCCAGCGGGGGTTCTGAAGCTTTCTTT. Its protein is CASGGSEAFF.

In this sample, this clone turned up once. At the DNA level, this CDR3 is encoded by other sequences in the same sample as well. The chain's CDR3 is CASSPGTAYEQYF. The CDR3 bases are TGTGCCAGCAGCCCCGGGACAGCCTACGAGCAGTACTTC. This sequence joins TRBV11-2 and TRBJ2-7; 7 bases agree with TRBD1. This CDR3 is 13 amino acids long. Trimming cost V 5 bases and J 2 bases; bases outside gene matches: 3. Germline values: CDR1 SGHAT, CDR2 FQNNGV.

The sample holds one count of this clone. The V call is TRBV6-1, the J call TRBJ2-7, with 11 bases matching TRBD2. V gave up 6 bases and J gave up 1 base; unmatched junction bases: 5. The germline V gene has CDR1 MNHNS and CDR2 SASEGT. CDR3 length: 15 residues. CDR3 in DNA: TGTGCCAGCAGGGACACTAGCGGGAGTTCCTACGAGCAGTACTTC. Its protein is CASRDTSGSSYEQYF.